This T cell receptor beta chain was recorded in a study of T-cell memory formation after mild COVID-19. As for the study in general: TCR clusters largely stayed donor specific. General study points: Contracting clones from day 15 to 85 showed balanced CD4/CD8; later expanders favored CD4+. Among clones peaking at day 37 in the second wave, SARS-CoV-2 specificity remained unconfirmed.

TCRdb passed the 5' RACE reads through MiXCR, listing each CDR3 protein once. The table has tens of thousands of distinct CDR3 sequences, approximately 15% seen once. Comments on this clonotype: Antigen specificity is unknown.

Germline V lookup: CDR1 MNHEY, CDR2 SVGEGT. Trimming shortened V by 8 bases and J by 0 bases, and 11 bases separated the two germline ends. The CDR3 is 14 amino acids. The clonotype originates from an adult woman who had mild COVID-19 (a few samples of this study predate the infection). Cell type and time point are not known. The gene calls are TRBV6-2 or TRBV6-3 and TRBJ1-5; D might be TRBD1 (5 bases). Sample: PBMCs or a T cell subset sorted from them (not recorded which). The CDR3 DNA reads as TGTGCCAGCGGACAACTCAATAGCAATCAGCCCCAGCATTTT. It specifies CASGQLNSNQPQHF.